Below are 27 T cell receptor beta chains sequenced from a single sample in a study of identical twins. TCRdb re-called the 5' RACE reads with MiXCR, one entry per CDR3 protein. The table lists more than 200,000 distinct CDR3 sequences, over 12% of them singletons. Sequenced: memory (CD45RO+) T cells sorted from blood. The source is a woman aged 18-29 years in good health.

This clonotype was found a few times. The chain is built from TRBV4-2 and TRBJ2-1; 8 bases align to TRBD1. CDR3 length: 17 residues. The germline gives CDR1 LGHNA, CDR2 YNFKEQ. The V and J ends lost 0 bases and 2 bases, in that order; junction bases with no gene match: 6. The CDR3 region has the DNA TGTGCCAGCAGCCAAGATGAGCAGGGGGCCGCCTACAATGAGCAGTTCTTC. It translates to CASSQDEQGAAYNEQFF.

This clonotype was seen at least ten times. The CDR3 region is CASSGQFGTDTQYF. DNA for the CDR3: TGTGCCAGCAGCGGACAGTTCGGGACAGATACGCAGTATTTT. The J gene is TRBJ2-3, the V gene TRBV7-2, with TRBD1 as a possible D gene (6 bases). The CDR3 runs 14 residues. The germline V gene has CDR1 SGHTA and CDR2 FQGNSA. The V and J ends lost 5 bases and 3 bases respectively, with 12 bases between them.

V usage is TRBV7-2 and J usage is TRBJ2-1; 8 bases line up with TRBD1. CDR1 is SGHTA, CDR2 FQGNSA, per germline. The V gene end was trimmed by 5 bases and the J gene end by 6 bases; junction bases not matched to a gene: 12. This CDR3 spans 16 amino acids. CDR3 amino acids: CASSRGDGRGRNEQFF. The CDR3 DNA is TGTGCCAGCAGCAGGGGGGATGGCAGGGGGCGCAATGAGCAGTTCTTC.

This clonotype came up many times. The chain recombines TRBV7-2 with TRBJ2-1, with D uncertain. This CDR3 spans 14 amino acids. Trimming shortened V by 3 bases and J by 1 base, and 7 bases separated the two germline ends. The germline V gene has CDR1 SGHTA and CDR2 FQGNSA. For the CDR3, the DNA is TGTGCCAGCAGCTTCATGGTTTCCTACAATGAGCAGTTCTTC. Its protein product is CASSFMVSYNEQFF.

The CDR3 reads CASRTGTSNQPQHF. The DNA for the CDR3 is TGTGCCAGCCGAACAGGGACCAGCAATCAGCCCCAGCATTTT. The rearrangement links TRBV6-1 to TRBJ1-5; D possibly corresponds to TRBD1 (6 bases). Trimming removed 8 bases at V and 1 base at J, with 12 bases between. Per the germline V gene, CDR1 is MNHNS and CDR2 is SASEGT. This CDR3 comprises 14 residues.

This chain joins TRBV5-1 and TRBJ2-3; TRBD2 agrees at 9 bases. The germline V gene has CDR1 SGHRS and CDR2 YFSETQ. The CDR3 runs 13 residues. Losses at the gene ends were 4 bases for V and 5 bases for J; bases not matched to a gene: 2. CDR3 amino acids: CASSVAGVDTQYF. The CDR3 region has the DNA TGCGCCAGCAGCGTAGCGGGAGTAGATACGCAGTATTTT. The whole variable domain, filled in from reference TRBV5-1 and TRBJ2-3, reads KAGVTQTPRYLIKTRGQQVTLSCSPISGHRSVSWYQQTPGQGLQFLFEYFSETQRNKGNFPGRFSGRQFSNSRSEMNVSTLELGDSALYLCASSVAGVDTQYFGPGTRLTVL.

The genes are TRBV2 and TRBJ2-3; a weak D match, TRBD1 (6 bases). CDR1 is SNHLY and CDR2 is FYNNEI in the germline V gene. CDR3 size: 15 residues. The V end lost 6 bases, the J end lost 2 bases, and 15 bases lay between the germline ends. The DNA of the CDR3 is TGTGCCAGCAGGGGGTCGGGACATTCCACAGATACGCAGTATTTT. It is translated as CASRGSGHSTDTQYF. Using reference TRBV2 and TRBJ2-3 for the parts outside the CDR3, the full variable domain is EPEVTQTPSHQVTQMGQEVILRCVPISNHLYFYWYRQILGQKVEFLVSFYNNEISEKSEIFDDQFSVERPDGSNFTLKIRSTKLEDSAMYFCASRGSGHSTDTQYFGPGTRLTVL.

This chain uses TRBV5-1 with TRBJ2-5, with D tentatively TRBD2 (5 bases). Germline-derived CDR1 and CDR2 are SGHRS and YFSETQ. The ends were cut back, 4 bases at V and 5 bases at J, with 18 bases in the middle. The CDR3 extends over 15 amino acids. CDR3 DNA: TGCGCCAGCAGCCCAGGACTCCGCGGTGGGGAGACCCAGTACTTC. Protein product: CASSPGLRGGETQYF. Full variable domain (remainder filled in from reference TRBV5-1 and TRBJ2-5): KAGVTQTPRYLIKTRGQQVTLSCSPISGHRSVSWYQQTPGQGLQFLFEYFSETQRNKGNFPGRFSGRQFSNSRSEMNVSTLELGDSALYLCASSPGLRGGETQYFGPGTRLLVL.

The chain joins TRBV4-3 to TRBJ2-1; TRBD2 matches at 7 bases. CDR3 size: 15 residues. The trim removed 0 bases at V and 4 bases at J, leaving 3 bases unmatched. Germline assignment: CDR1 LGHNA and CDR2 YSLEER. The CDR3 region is CASSQEWGGYNEQFF. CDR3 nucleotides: TGCGCCAGCAGCCAAGAGTGGGGGGGGTACAATGAGCAGTTCTTC.

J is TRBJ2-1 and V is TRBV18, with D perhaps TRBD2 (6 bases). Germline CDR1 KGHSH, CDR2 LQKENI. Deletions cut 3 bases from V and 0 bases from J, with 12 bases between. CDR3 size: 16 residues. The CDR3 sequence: CASSPGSGGSYNEQFF. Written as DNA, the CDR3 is TGTGCCAGCTCACCGGGTAGCGGCGGCTCCTACAATGAGCAGTTCTTC.

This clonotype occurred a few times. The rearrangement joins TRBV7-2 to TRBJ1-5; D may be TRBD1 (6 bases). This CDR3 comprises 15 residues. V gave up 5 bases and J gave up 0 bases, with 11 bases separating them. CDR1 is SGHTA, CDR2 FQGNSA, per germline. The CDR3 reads CASSAQGISNQPQHF. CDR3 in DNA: TGTGCCAGCAGCGCGCAGGGGATTAGCAATCAGCCCCAGCATTTT.

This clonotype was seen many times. The CDR3 DNA sequence: TGTGCCAGTAGTATAGACGCGTTCGCCAGCTACGAGCAGTACTTC. It codes for CASSIDAFASYEQYF. The rearrangement uses TRBV19 and TRBJ2-7; unclear D gene. Germline assignment: CDR1 LNHDA and CDR2 SQIVND (reference sequence). V lost 0 bases and J lost 3, with 12 bases in between. This CDR3 has 15 amino acids.

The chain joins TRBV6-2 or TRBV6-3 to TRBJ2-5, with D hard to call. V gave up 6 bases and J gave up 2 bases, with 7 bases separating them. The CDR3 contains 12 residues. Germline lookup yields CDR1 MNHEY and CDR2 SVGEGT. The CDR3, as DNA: TGTGCCAGCAGGCAAAGGCAAGAGACCCAGTACTTC. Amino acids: CASRQRQETQYF.

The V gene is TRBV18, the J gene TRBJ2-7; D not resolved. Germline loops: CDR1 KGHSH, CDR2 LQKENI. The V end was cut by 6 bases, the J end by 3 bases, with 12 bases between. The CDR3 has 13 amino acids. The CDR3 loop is CASSISMGYEQYF. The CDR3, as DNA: TGTGCCAGCTCCATATCAATGGGCTACGAGCAGTACTTC.

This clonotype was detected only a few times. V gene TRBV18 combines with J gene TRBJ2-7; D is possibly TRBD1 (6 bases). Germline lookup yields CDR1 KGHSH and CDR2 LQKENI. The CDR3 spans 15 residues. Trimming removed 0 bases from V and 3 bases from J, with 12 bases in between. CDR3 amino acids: CASSPPSGVIYEQYF. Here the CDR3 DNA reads TGTGCCAGCTCACCACCGTCAGGGGTAATCTACGAGCAGTACTTC.

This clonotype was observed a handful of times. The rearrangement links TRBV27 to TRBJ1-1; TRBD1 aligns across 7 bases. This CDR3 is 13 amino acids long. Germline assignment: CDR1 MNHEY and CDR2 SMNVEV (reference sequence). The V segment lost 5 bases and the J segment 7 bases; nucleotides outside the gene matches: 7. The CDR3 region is CASSGTRQGEAFF. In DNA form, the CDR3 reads TGTGCCAGCAGTGGGACAAGACAGGGTGAAGCTTTCTTT.

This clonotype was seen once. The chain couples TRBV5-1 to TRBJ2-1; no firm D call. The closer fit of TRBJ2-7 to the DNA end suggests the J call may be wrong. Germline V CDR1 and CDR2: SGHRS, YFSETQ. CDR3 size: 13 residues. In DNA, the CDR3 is TGCGCCAGCAGCTTGGATATTGTCAATGAGCAGTACTTC. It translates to CASSLDIVNEQYF.

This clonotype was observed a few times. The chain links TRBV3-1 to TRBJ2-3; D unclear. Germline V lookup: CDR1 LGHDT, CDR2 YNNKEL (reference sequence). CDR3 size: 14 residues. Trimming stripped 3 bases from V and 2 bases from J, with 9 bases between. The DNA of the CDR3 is TGTGCCAGCAGCCAGAGACGGACCACAGATACGCAGTATTTT. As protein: CASSQRRTTDTQYF.

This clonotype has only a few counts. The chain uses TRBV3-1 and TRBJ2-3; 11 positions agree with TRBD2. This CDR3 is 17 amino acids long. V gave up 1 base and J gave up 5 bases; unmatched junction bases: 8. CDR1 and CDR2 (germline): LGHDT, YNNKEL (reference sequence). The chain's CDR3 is CASSQGVNSGGGDTQYF. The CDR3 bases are TGTGCCAGCAGCCAAGGCGTCAATAGCGGGGGGGGAGATACGCAGTATTTT.

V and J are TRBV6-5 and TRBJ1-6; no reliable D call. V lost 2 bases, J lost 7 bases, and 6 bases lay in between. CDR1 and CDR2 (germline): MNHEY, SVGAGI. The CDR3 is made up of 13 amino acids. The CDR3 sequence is CASSYVGNSPLHF. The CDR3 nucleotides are TGTGCCAGCAGTTACGTTGGGAATTCACCCCTCCACTTT.

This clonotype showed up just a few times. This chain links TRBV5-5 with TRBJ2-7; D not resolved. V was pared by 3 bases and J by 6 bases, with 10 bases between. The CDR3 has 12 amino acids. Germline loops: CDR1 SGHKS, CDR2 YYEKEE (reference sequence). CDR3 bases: TGTGCCAGCAGCTCTTGGATCGGCGAGCAGTACTTC. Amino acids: CASSSWIGEQYF.

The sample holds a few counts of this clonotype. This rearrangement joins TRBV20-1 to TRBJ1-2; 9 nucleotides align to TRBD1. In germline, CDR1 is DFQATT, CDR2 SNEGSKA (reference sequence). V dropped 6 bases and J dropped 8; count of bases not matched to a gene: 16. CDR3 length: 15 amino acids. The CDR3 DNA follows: TGCAGTGCCCTCCCGACAGGGGGGTCATCTAAAGGCTACACCTTC. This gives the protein CSALPTGGSSKGYTF.

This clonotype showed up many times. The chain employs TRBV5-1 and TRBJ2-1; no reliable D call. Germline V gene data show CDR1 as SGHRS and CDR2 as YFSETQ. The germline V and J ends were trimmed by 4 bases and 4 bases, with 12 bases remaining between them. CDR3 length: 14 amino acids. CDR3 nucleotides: TGCGCCAGCAGCCCTGGTGACGGATACAATGAGCAGTTCTTC. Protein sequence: CASSPGDGYNEQFF.

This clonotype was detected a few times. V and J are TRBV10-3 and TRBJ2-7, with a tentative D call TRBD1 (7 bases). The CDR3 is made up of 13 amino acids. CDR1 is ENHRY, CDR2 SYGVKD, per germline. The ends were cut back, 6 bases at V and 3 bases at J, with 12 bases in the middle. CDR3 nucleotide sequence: TGTGCCATCAGCAACCAGGGGGGCTACGAGCAGTACTTC. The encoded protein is CAISNQGGYEQYF.

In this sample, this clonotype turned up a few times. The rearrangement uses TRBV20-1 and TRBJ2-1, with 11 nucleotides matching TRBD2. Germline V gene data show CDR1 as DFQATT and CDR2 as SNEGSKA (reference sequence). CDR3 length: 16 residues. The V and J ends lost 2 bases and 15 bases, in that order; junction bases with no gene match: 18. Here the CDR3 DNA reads TGCAGTGCTAGACACCCTGGTAGCGGGGGGGCCAGTGTATCGTTCTTC. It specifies CSARHPGSGGASVSFF.

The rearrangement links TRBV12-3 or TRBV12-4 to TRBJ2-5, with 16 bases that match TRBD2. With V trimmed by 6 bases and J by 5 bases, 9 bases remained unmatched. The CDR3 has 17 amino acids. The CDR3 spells CASSPGTSGGARETQYF. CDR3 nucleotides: TGTGCCAGCAGCCCCGGGACTAGCGGGGGGGCTAGGGAGACCCAGTACTTC.

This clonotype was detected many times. The CDR3 sequence is CASSGTNYNEQFF. The CDR3 DNA reads as TGCGCCAGCAGCGGGACCAATTACAATGAGCAGTTCTTC. The chain employs TRBV5-1 and TRBJ2-1; TRBD1 or TRBD2 may be the D gene (5 bases each). Germline lookup yields CDR1 SGHRS and CDR2 YFSETQ. V was cut by 4 bases and J by 4 bases, with 9 bases left in between. The CDR3 loop spans 13 amino acids.